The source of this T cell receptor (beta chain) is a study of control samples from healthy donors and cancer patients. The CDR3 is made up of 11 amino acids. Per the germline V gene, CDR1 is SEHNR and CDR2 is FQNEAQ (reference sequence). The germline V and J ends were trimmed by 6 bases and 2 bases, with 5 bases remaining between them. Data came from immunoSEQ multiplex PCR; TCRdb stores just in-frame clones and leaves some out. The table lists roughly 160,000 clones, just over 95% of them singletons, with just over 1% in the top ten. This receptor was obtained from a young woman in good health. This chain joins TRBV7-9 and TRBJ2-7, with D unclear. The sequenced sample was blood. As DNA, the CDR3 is TGTGCCAGCAGTCGCACCTACGAGCAGTACTTC. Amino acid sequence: CASSRTYEQYF. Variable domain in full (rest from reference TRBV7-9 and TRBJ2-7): DTGVSQNPRHKITKRGQNVTFRCDPISEHNRLYWYRQTLGQGPEFLTYFQNEAQLEKSRLLSDRFSAERPKGSFSTLEIQRTEQGDSAMYLCASSRTYEQYFGPGTRLTVT.